This TCR beta chain originates from a study of CD8 T cells in ankylosing spondylitis (dated by TCRdb to the late 2010s). Looking at the study overall: T cell receptor beta repertoires were profiled in healthy donors and ankylosing spondylitis patients so that disease-linked TCR variants could be found. The full study cohort comprised 20 to 30 ankylosing spondylitis patients and some 110 healthy donors. Samples of peripheral blood were taken, and for ankylosing spondylitis patients, synovial fluid was collected as well. Overall study results and their limits: Some motif variants were previously reported in synovial fluid and blood of reactive arthritis patients, suggesting common disease-initiation mechanisms. Significant enrichment of the disease-linked clones was reported in matched synovial fluid samples from ankylosing spondylitis patients. Blood from ankylosing spondylitis patients appeared to be characterized by a TCR beta motif made up of seven or eight highly homologous amino acid variants. The disease-linked clones had a CD8+ phenotype and were found at relatively low frequencies in peripheral blood.

TCRdb shows the sequencer as Illumina HiSeq 2500. TCR beta libraries were prepared by quantitative 5'-RACE with molecular barcodes. For the original study's pipeline: Disease-linked TCR variants were identified with a new computational method built on a probabilistic model of VDJ rearrangement. The raw public data were reprocessed by TCRdb itself: fastp quality trimming at Q25, MiXCR clonotype calling, in-frame beta chains only. Rows merge per CDR3 protein into single entries with the most common DNA and genes. TCRdb, not the authors, supplied the V and J calls. The sample includes a few hundred thousand distinct CDR3 sequences, with roughly 22% observed a single time. The ten largest clonotypes hold around 13% of the sample. With respect to this clonotype: Its cognate antigen has yet to be identified. No clone much larger than this one lies a single base away; base qualities are absent.

The receptor was derived from a male donor with ankylosing spondylitis or in good health (not recorded which). The sample consisted of blood, either unsorted or a sorted T cell fraction (not recorded which).

The DNA sequence reads TGTGCCAGCAGCCCTCCTTTCGCCTACGAGCAGTACTTC. Its protein product is CASSPPFAYEQYF. The rearrangement joined TRBV7-6 to TRBJ2-7, with the D gene not clear enough to name. The germline V gene encodes CDR1 SGHVS and CDR2 FNYEAQ. A distance of 10 bases separates the germline ends of V and J, which lose 5 bases and 2 bases respectively. The CDR3 goes from the cysteine to the phenylalanine over 13 residues. The retained sequence is limited to the CDR3, 39 bases, with the frame set at the first base.